This T cell receptor beta chain was identified in a study of blood T cell repertoires in COVID-19. Overall study context: Samples of COVID-19 (acute and convalescent) were obtained from the United States, Italy and Spain. T cells, B-cell-depleted T cells, or PBMCs provided the cDNA or gDNA that served as material.

Original handling: Using reference gene primer amplification, nucleated cell counts were estimated. The table came from immunoSEQ multiplex PCR; TCRdb's copy has only in-frame clones and leaves some out. That table supplies the V and J calls and clone size; D and trimming were determined from the DNA. The data hold 200,000 to 250,000 clones, with under 90% observed a single time. The V end lost 0 bases, the J end lost 2 bases, and 10 bases lay between the germline ends. This CDR3 region has 15 residues. Germline V gene data show CDR1 as LGHNA and CDR2 as YNFKEQ. This receptor was identified in a woman older than 75 with acute or convalescent COVID-19. What was sequenced was peripheral blood. This chain uses TRBV4-2 with TRBJ1-2; D gene uncertain. The CDR3 reads CASSQDLQRNYGYTF. The CDR3 DNA follows: TGTGCCAGCAGCCAAGATTTGCAGCGAAACTATGGCTACACCTTC.